These 24 T cell receptor beta chains were sequenced from one sample in a study of response to subunit inactivated influenza vaccine. TCRdb re-called the RT-PCR reads with MiXCR, one entry per CDR3 protein. Of 500,000 or so distinct CDR3 sequences listed, 16% are singletons. Sequences were derived from CD4+ T cells sorted from PBMCs, sampled roughly 24 months after vaccination. The receptors originated from a man aged 50-75 years who received an inactivated influenza vaccine.

This clonotype has more than one count but fewer than ten. The genes are TRBV3-1 and TRBJ2-7, with 12 bases matching TRBD1. The trim removed 3 bases at V and 5 bases at J, leaving 5 bases unmatched. This CDR3 has 15 residues. CDR1 is LGHDT, CDR2 YNNKEL, per germline (reference sequence). The CDR3 protein is CASSHTGTGGNEQYF. The CDR3 region has the DNA TGTGCCAGCAGCCACACCGGGACAGGGGGCAACGAGCAGTACTTC.

This clonotype showed up many times. V gene TRBV2 combines with J gene TRBJ2-6; unclear D gene. The CDR3 runs to 15 residues. V was trimmed by 2 bases and J by 0 bases, leaving 5 bases between them. The germline V gene has CDR1 SNHLY and CDR2 FYNNEI. The CDR3 here is CASSERSSGANVLTF. The CDR3 DNA is TGTGCCAGCAGTGAACGGAGCTCTGGGGCCAACGTCCTGACTTTC.

This clonotype was seen a few times. The genes are TRBV2 and TRBJ2-2; D unclear. This CDR3 has 12 amino acids. In germline, CDR1 is SNHLY, CDR2 FYNNEI. Deletions cut 5 bases from V and 7 bases from J, with 8 bases between. In DNA, the CDR3 is TGTGCCAGCAGTTACTATAGCGGGGAGCTGTTTTTT. Encoded protein: CASSYYSGELFF.

This clonotype occurred once. A much larger clonotype is one base distant, so this may be a read error. The chain joins TRBV20-1 to TRBJ2-5, with 8 bases fitting TRBD1. This CDR3 is 14 amino acids long. Germline CDR1 is DFQATT and CDR2 is SNEGSKA (reference sequence). The CDR3 DNA reads TGCAGTGCTAGTGACAGGGGACTTCAAGAGACCCGGTACTTC. This codes for CSASDRGLQETRYF.

V gene TRBV29-1 combines with J gene TRBJ2-7; the D gene is possibly TRBD2 (6 bases). Germline V gene sequence: CDR1 SQVTM, CDR2 ANQGSEA. Deletions cut 6 bases from V and 5 bases from J, with 17 bases between. This CDR3 comprises 13 residues. CDR3 DNA: TGCAGCGTCGCTGAGGGACTTAGGAACGAGCAGTACTTC. It specifies CSVAEGLRNEQYF.

The chain is built from TRBV7-2 and TRBJ2-7, with D hard to call. The V gene lost 5 bases and the J gene lost 2 bases, with 13 bases spanning the gap. The CDR3 is made up of 14 amino acids. The germline gives CDR1 SGHTA, CDR2 FQGNSA. This chain's CDR3 is CASSPGGTTYEQYF. The CDR3 region has the DNA TGTGCCAGCAGCCCCGGCGGAACCACCTACGAGCAGTACTTC.

The V gene is TRBV28, the J gene TRBJ2-5, with 10 bases matching TRBD2. The CDR3 is made up of 19 amino acids. Germline V gene data show CDR1 as MDHEN and CDR2 as SYDVKM. After removal of 6 bases from V and 2 bases from J, the junction contained 18 bases not matched to a gene. Here the CDR3 DNA reads TGTGCCAGCAGCTCCTTTTGGGATAGCGGGGGGACAAATCAAGAGACCCAGTACTTC. Translating it yields CASSSFWDSGGTNQETQYF.

Only a few counts were recorded for this clonotype. The V and J genes are TRBV20-1 and TRBJ2-1, with 11 bases lining up with TRBD2. The V gene's germline CDR1 is DFQATT and CDR2 SNEGSKA (reference sequence). The CDR3 totals 14 residues. The trim removed 3 bases at V and 5 bases at J, leaving 3 bases unmatched. The CDR3 loop reads CSASSGRANNEQFF. CDR3 in DNA: TGCAGTGCTAGTAGCGGGAGGGCTAACAATGAGCAGTTCTTC.

This clonotype was recorded a few times. The J gene is TRBJ2-7, the V gene TRBV14, with 9 bases identical to TRBD2. CDR1 and CDR2 from the germline V gene are SGHDN and FVKESK. Trimming at V came to 1 base and at J to 9 bases, leaving 4 bases not matched to a gene. The CDR3 consists of 13 residues. The CDR3 spells CASSQGGRAVQYF. The CDR3 DNA follows: TGTGCCAGCAGCCAAGGCGGGAGGGCCGTGCAGTACTTC. Combining the CDR3 with reference TRBV14 and TRBJ2-7 gives the whole variable domain EAGVTQFPSHSVIEKGQTVTLRCDPISGHDNLYWYRRVMGKEIKFLLHFVKESKQDESGMPNNRFLAERTGGTYSTLKVQPAELEDSGVYFCASSQGGRAVQYFGPGTRLTVT.

The chain recombines TRBV4-1 with TRBJ2-4; D is unresolved. This CDR3 region has 14 residues. CDR1 is MGHRA and CDR2 is YSYEKL in the germline V gene. Trimming cost V 0 bases and J 8 bases, with 11 bases left between them. The CDR3 DNA is TGCGCCAGCAGCCAAGATTGGGGTCGGGACATTCAGTACTTC. It specifies CASSQDWGRDIQYF.

With regard to this clonotype: The junction shows a germline mismatch at one end, possibly a read error. This chain uses TRBV7-2 with TRBJ2-1; no clear D. Germline-derived CDR1 and CDR2 are SGHTA and FQGNSA. This CDR3 contains 13 residues. CDR3 sequence: CASSLEKETRSLF. The CDR3 nucleotides are TGTGCCAGCAGCTTAGAAAAGGAGACAAGAAGCCTCTTC.

This clonotype has a count of ten or more. The V and J genes are TRBV7-2 and TRBJ2-7; TRBD2 matches 7 bases. The trim removed 3 bases at V and 4 bases at J, leaving 6 bases unmatched. CDR1 SGHTA and CDR2 FQGNSA come from the germline V gene. The CDR3 extends over 14 amino acids. This CDR3 is CASSLRASGYEQYF. The CDR3 nucleotides read TGTGCCAGCAGCTTGAGGGCTAGCGGATACGAGCAGTACTTC.

This clonotype was picked up a small number of times. The gene calls are TRBV5-1 and TRBJ2-7, with 9 bases fitting TRBD1. V gave up 0 bases and J gave up 12 bases; unmatched junction bases: 10. CDR1 is SGHRS, CDR2 YFSETQ, per germline. The CDR3 spans 14 residues. The CDR3 spells CASSLGTGEGRLYF. In nucleotides, the CDR3 is TGCGCCAGCAGCTTGGGGACAGGGGAAGGCAGACTGTACTTC. Supplemented by reference TRBV5-1 and TRBJ2-7, the full variable domain reads KAGVTQTPRYLIKTRGQQVTLSCSPISGHRSVSWYQQTPGQGLQFLFEYFSETQRNKGNFPGRFSGRQFSNSRSEMNVSTLELGDSALYLCASSLGTGEGRLYFGPGTRLTVT.

This chain links TRBV6-2 or TRBV6-3 with TRBJ2-5, with D perhaps matching TRBD2 (6 bases). This CDR3 has 14 residues. V lost 5 bases and J lost 5, with 15 bases in between. Germline V CDR1 and CDR2: MNHEY, SVGEGT. This CDR3 is CASSPRDSRETQYF. The CDR3 DNA reads TGTGCCAGCAGTCCGCGGGACTCCCGGGAGACCCAGTACTTC.

This clonotype has more than one count but fewer than ten. The J gene is TRBJ2-7, the V gene TRBV6-5; D is uncertain. The V and J ends lost 4 bases and 4 bases respectively, with 20 bases between them. Germline assignment: CDR1 MNHEY and CDR2 SVGAGI. The CDR3 runs 16 residues. This CDR3 is CASSFKTTSPFYEQYF. The CDR3 DNA is TGTGCCAGCAGTTTCAAAACCACGTCCCCATTTTACGAGCAGTACTTC.

This clonotype was detected a few times. CDR3 sequence (DNA): TGTGCCAGTAGTCCCCGTGGATCGGGGTACAATCAGCCCCAGCATTTT. Translating it yields CASSPRGSGYNQPQHF. The gene calls are TRBV19 and TRBJ1-5, with D uncertain. The CDR3 has 16 amino acids. Germline CDR1 reads LNHDA; CDR2 reads SQIVND (reference sequence). V lost 5 bases, J lost 3 bases, and 17 bases lay in between.

The chain recombines TRBV20-1 with TRBJ2-7; D might be TRBD2 (6 bases). This CDR3 region has 13 residues. Deletions cut 1 base from V and 2 bases from J, with 9 bases between. From germline, CDR1 is DFQATT and CDR2 SNEGSKA (reference sequence). The CDR3 nucleotides are TGCAGTGCTAGAGGTCGGGGGACCTACGAGCAGTACTTC. Amino acid sequence: CSARGRGTYEQYF.

This clonotype was detected a few times. The chain joins TRBV9 to TRBJ2-2; D remains unclear. The germline V gene has CDR1 SGDLS and CDR2 YYNGEE. This CDR3 comprises 16 residues. V dropped 0 bases and J dropped 5 bases, with 14 bases sitting between them. As DNA, the CDR3 is TGTGCCAGCAGCGTAGAGGCCAGCCCCGGAACCGGGGAGCTGTTTTTT. Its translation is CASSVEASPGTGELFF.

This clonotype was observed a few times. The DNA of the CDR3 is TGTGCCAGCAGTCAAGTAGCGGGAGCCCTCCCAGATACGCAGTATTTT. Translation: CASSQVAGALPDTQYF. The chain links TRBV27 to TRBJ2-3; 9 bases are a match to TRBD2. J was trimmed by 4 bases and V by 5 bases; bases with no gene match: 10. Germline V lookup: CDR1 MNHEY, CDR2 SMNVEV (reference sequence). The CDR3 loop spans 16 amino acids.

This clonotype was picked up a small number of times. One end of the junction fails to match germline, which may point to a read error. V gene TRBV12-3 or TRBV12-4 combines with J gene TRBJ1-6; a possible D gene is TRBD1 (5 bases). The CDR3 has 13 residues. The CDR3 is CASSLRQNSPLHF. The CDR3 DNA reads as TGCGCCAGCAGCTTACGACAGAATTCACCCCTCCACTTT.

V is TRBV7-9 and J is TRBJ2-2; no definite D call. Trimming pared 6 bases from V and 6 bases from J, leaving 11 bases between. The CDR3 extends over 13 amino acids. Looked up from germline, CDR1 is SEHNR and CDR2 is FQNEAQ (reference sequence). CDR3 region: CASSTQVAGELFF. For the CDR3, the DNA is TGTGCCAGCAGTACCCAGGTCGCCGGGGAGCTGTTTTTT.

This clonotype was found many times. V is TRBV20-1 and J is TRBJ2-3, with TRBD1 identical over 10 bases. The CDR3 spans 14 residues. Trimming removed 4 bases from V and 4 bases from J; junction bases left unmatched: 5. CDR1 and CDR2 from the germline V gene are DFQATT and SNEGSKA (reference sequence). The CDR3 region has the DNA TGCAGTGCTATTGGGACAGGGGAACCAGATACGCAGTATTTT. It codes for CSAIGTGEPDTQYF.

This clonotype has only a few counts. The chain carries TRBV12-3 or TRBV12-4 and TRBJ1-5; tentatively, D is TRBD1 (5 bases). The CDR3 is 13 residues long. V was shortened by 5 bases and J by 3 bases, with 8 bases between the two germline ends. The CDR3 DNA is TGTGCCAGCAGTGGGGGTAACAATCAGCCCCAGCATTTT. Protein: CASSGGNNQPQHF.

The rearrangement joins TRBV4-1 to TRBJ1-4; a weak D match, TRBD1 (6 bases). Deletions cut 1 base from V and 5 bases from J, with 14 bases between. The CDR3 sequence is 16 residues long. Germline V gives CDR1 MGHRA, CDR2 YSYEKL. CDR3 residues: CASSQGSMQGNEKLFF. In DNA form, the CDR3 reads TGCGCCAGCAGCCAAGGGAGTATGCAGGGGAATGAAAAACTGTTTTTT.